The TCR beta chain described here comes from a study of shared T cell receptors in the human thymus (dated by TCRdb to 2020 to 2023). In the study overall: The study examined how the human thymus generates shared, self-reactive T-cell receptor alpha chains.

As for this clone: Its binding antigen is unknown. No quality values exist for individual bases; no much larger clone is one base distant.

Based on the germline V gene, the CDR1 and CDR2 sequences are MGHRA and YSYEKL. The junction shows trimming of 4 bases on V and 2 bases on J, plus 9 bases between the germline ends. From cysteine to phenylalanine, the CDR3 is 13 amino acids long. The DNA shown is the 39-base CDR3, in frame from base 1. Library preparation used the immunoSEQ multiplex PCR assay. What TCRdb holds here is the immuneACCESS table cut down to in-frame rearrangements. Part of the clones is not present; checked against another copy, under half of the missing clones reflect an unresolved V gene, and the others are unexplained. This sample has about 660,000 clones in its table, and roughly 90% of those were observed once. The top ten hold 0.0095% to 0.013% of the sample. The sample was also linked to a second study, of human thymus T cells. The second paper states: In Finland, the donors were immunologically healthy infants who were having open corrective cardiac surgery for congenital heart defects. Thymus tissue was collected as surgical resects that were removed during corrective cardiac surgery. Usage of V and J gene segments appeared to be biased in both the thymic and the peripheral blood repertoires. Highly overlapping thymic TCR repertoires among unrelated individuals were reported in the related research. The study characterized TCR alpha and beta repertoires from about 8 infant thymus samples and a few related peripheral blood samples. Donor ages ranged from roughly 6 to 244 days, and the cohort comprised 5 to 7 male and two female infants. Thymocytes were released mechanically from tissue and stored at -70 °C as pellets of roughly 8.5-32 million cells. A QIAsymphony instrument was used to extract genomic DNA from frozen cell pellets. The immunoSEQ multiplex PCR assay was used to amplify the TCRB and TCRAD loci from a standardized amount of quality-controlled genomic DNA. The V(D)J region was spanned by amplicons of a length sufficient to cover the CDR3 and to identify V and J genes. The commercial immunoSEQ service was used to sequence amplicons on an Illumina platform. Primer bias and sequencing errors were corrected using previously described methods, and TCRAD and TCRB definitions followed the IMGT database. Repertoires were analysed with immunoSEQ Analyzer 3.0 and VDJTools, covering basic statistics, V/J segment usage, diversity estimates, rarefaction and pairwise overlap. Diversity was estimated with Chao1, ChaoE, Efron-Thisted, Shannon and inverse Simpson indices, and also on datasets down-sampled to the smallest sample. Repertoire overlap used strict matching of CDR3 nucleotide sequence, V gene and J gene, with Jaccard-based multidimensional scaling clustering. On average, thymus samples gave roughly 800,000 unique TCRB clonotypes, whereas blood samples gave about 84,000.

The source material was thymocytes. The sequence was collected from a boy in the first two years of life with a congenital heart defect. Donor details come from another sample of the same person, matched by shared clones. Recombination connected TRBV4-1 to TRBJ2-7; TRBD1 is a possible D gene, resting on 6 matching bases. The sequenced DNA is TGCGCCAGCAGCCGGGACACAACCTACGAGCAGTACTTC. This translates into CASSRDTTYEQYF.